This T cell receptor beta chain stems from a study of blood T cells in healthy people across ages. V dropped 4 bases and J dropped 2 bases, with 12 bases sitting between them. The CDR3 covers 15 residues. CDR1 MDHEN and CDR2 SYDVKM come from the germline V gene. Combining a sample-barcoded 5' primer with a J-beta primer mix, a second PCR ran for roughly 7 to 11 cycles. Each CDR3 protein is one row after TCRdb ran MiXCR on the 5' RACE reads. The data show about 680,000 distinct CDR3 sequences, 45% to 50% seen once. Sequences were obtained from blood. This TCR came from an older woman in good health. The chain links TRBV28 to TRBJ1-5, with D unresolved. The CDR3 nucleotides are TGTGCCAGCAGTTCCCCCTCCGCGGGCAATCAGCCCCAGCATTTT. Translation: CASSSPSAGNQPQHF.